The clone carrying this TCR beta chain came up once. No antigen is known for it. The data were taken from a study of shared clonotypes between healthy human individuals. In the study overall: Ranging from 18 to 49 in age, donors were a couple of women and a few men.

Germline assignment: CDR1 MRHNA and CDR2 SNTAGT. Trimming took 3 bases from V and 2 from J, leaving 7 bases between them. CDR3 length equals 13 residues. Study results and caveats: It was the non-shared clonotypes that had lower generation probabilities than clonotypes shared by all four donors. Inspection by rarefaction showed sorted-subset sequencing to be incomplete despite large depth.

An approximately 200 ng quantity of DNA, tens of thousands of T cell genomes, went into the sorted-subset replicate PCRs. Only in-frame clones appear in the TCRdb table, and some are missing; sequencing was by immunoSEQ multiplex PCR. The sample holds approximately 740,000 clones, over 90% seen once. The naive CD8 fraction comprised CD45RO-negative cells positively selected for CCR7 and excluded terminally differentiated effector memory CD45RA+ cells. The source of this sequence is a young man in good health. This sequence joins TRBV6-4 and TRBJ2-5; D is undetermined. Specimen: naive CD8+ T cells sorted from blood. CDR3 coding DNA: TGTGCCAGCAGTGAGAGGTTTCAAGAGACCCAGTACTTC. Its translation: CASSERFQETQYF.